This TCR beta chain was sequenced during a study of beta chain features in type 1 diabetes. Looking at the study overall: There was similarity between patients and healthy donors in age, gender and cell yields. Study-wide results and caveats: Type 1 diabetes patients had moderately but significantly shorter TCRB CDR3s in all four CD4+ subsets.

V shed 5 bases and J 4 bases; nucleotides not matched to a gene: 6. Germline V gives CDR1 SSHAT, CDR2 FNYEAQ (reference sequence). This CDR3 has 14 amino acids. This clone was counted a few times. Its antigen is undetermined. Reverse transcribing all isolated RNA meant expressed TCRB transcripts were sequenced. Some clones are missing from TCRdb's copy, which holds only in-frame ones; the method was immunoSEQ multiplex PCR. This sample has approximately 600,000 clones, with around 12% found just once. All sorted populations exceeded 95% purity. The material sequenced was naive CD4+ T cells from blood. The clonotype comes from a man aged 25 to 40 with type 1 diabetes. This chain uses TRBV7-7 with TRBJ2-5, with 8 bases matching TRBD1. CDR3 nucleotides: TGTGCCAGCAGCCCAGGACAGGGAGCAGAGACCCAGTACTTC. As protein: CASSPGQGAETQYF.